This TCR beta chain originates from a study of neurological immune-mediated disorders. Study-wide results and caveats: Phylogenetic analysis grouped 18 of 34 multiple sclerosis patients' repertoires together, suggesting a possible repertoire signature.

It was by 5'RACE with 10-nucleotide random UMIs that the cDNA was made. TCRdb re-called the 5' RACE reads through MiXCR, storing one row per CDR3 protein. Of tens of thousands of distinct CDR3 sequences in the sample, roughly 4.8% are singletons; the top ten hold around 2.3%. This clonotype was observed at least ten times. Its antigen is unknown. With V trimmed by 6 bases and J by 7 bases, 2 bases remained unmatched. This CDR3 is built from 11 residues. Germline loops: CDR1 DFQATT, CDR2 SNEGSKA (reference sequence). The sample consisted of PBMCs. The chain recombines TRBV20-1 with TRBJ1-2, with 10 bases aligning to TRBD1. The receptor comes from a woman aged 25-40 years with multiple sclerosis. The CDR3 spells CSADRGAGYTF. The CDR3 nucleotides are TGCAGTGCGGACAGGGGGGCTGGCTACACCTTC.